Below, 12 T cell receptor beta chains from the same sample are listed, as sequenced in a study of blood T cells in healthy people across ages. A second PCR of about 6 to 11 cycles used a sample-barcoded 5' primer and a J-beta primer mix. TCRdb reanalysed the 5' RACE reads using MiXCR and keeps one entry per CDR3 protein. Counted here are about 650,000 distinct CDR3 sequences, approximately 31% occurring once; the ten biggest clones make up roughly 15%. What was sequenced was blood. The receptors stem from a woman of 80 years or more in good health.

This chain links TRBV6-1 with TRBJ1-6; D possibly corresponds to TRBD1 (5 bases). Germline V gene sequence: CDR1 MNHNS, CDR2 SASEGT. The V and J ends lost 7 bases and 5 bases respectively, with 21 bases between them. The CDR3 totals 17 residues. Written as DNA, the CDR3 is TGTGCCAGCACCGAGAGGGGTTTGGGCGCCCATAATTCACCCCTCCACTTT. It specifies CASTERGLGAHNSPLHF.

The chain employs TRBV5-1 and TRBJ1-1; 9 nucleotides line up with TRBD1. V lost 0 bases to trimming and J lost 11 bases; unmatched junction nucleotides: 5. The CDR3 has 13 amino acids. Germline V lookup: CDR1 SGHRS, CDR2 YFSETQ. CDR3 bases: TGCGCCAGCAGCTTGGGGACAGGGGTCGACGCTTTCTTT. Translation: CASSLGTGVDAFF.

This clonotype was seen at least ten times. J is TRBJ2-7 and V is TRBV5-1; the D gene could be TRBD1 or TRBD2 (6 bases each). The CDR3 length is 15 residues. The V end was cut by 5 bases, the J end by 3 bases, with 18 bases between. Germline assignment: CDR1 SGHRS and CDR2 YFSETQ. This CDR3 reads CASRGMWGANYEQYF. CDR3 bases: TGCGCCAGCAGAGGGATGTGGGGGGCTAACTACGAGCAGTACTTC.

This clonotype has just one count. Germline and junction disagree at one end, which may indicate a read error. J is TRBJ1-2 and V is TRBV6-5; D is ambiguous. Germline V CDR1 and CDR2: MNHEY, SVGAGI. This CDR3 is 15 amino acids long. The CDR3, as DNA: TGTGCCAGCAGGGAGTTGGGCCGCGAGATCTATGGTTACACCTTC. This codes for CASRELGREIYGYTF.

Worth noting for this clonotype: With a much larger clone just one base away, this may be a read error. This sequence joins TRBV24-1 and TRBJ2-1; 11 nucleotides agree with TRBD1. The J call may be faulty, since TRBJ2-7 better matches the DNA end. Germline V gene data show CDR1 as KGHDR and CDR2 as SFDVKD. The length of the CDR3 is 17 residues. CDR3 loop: CATSDRGQGARYNEQYF. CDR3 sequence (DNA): TGTGCCACCAGTGACCGAGGACAGGGGGCACGCTACAATGAGCAGTACTTC.

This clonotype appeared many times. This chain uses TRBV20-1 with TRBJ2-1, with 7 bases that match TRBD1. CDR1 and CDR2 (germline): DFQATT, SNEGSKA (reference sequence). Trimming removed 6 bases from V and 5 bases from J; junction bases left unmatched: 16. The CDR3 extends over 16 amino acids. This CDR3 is CSAQPINRGFHNEQFF. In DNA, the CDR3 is TGCAGTGCCCAGCCAATAAACAGGGGTTTTCACAATGAGCAGTTCTTC.

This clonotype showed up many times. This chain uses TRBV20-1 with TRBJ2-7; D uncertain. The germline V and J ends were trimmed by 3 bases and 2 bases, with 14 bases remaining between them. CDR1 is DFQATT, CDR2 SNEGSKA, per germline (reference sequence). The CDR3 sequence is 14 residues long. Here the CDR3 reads CSARAPSNPYEQYF. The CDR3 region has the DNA TGCAGTGCTAGGGCTCCATCAAACCCCTACGAGCAGTACTTC.

CDR3 DNA sequence: TGTGCCAGCAGCGAAGGACAGGTTAGCACAGATACGCAGTATTTT. Translated, it gives CASSEGQVSTDTQYF. The J gene is TRBJ2-3, the V gene TRBV5-6, with 7 bases identical to TRBD1. From germline, CDR1 is SGHDT and CDR2 YYEEEE. The CDR3 sequence is 15 residues long. With 4 bases clipped from V and 0 bases from J, the junction kept 5 bases outside the gene matches.

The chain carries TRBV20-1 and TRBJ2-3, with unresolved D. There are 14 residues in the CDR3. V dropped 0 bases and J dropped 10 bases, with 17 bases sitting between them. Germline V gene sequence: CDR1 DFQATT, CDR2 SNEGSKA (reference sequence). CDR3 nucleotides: TGCAGTGCTAGAGATATCAACTCGTTCCGATCGCAGTATTTT. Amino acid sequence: CSARDINSFRSQYF.

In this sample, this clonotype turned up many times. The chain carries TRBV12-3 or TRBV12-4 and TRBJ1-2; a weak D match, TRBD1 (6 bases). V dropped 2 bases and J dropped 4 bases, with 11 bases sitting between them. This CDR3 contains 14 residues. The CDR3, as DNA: TGTGCCAGCAGTTTACGGGGGGGCCGCTATGGCTACACCTTC. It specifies CASSLRGGRYGYTF.

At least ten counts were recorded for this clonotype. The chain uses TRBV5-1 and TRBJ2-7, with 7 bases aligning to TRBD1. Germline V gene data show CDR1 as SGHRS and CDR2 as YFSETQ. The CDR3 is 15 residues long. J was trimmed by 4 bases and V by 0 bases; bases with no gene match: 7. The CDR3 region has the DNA TGCGCCAGCAGCTTGGCCGGGACAGAGGTATACGAGCAGTACTTC. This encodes CASSLAGTEVYEQYF.

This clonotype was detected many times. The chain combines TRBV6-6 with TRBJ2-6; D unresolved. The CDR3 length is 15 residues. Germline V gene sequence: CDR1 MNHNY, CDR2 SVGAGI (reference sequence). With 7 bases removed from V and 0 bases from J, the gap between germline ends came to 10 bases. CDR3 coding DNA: TGTGCCAGCAAGGGTGTAAACTCTGGGGCCAACGTCCTGACTTTC. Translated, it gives CASKGVNSGANVLTF.